Described below is a single TCR beta chain sequence and its context. The antigen is undetermined. J gave up 4 bases and V 6 bases, and 13 bases lay outside the gene matches. Germline lookup yields CDR1 SGHDT and CDR2 YYEEEE. The length of the CDR3 is 17 residues. The record originates from a study of neoadjuvant nivolumab and ipilimumab in lung cancer. Notes on the study in general: Higher pretherapy blood TCR richness went with higher resected-tumor richness. TCR richness and clonality were higher in tumors than adjacent uninvolved lung. Only two of four nivolumab-treated tumors gained richness and clonality by surgery.

Libraries were prepared by immunoSEQ multiplex PCR; TCRdb keeps only in-frame clonotypes and omits some of them. Of fewer than 40,000 clones in the sample, about 92% were seen once. The sequenced sample was peripheral blood, obtained after neoadjuvant nivolumab, alone or with ipilimumab, at or shortly before surgery. The chain joins TRBV5-6 to TRBJ2-3, with 11 nucleotides matching TRBD1. This TCR was sampled from an adult with non-small cell lung cancer. The CDR3 bases are TGTGCCAGCACCCGAACGGGACAGGGGGGAACCCCAGATACGCAGTATTTT. Its translation: CASTRTGQGGTPDTQYF.